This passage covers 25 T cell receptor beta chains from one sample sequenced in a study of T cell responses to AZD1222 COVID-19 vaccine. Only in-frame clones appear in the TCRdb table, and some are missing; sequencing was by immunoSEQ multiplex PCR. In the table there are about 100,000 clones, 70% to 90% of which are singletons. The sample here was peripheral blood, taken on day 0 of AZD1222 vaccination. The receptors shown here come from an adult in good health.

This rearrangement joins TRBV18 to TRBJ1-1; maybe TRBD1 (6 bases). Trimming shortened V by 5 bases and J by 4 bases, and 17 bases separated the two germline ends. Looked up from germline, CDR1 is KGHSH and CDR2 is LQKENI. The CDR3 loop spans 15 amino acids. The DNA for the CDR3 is TGTGCCAGCTCAGAACAGGGAGAGGAGGCCACTGAAGCTTTCTTT. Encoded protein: CASSEQGEEATEAFF.

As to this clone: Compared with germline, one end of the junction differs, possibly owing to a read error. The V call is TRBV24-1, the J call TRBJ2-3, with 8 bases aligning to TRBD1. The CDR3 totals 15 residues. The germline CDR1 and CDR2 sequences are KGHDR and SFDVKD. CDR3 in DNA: TGTACCACCAGTGATCAGGGGGCGTACGGAGATACGCAGTATTTT. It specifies CTTSDQGAYGDTQYF.

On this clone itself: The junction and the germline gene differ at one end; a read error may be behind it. In DNA, the CDR3 is TGTGCCAGCAGCTTGGGTGGACAGGCGTACCCTGGAAACACCATATATTTT. Translating it yields CASSLGGQAYPGNTIYF. The V gene is TRBV5-1, the J gene TRBJ1-3, with 7 positions matching TRBD1. The CDR3 consists of 17 residues. Germline CDR1 is SGHRS and CDR2 is YFSETQ.

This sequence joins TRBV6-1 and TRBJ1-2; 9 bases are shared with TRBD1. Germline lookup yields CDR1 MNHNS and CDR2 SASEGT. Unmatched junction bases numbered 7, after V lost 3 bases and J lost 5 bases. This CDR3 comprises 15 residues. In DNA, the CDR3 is TGTGCCAGCAGTGAGCCGGGACAGGGTGTATATGGCTACACCTTC. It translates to CASSEPGQGVYGYTF.

CDR3 in DNA: TGTGCCACCAGTGACCCCGGACAAGGCACAGATACGCAGTATTTT. It codes for CATSDPGQGTDTQYF. The gene calls are TRBV24-1 and TRBJ2-3; the D gene is possibly TRBD1 (5 bases). Germline CDR1 is KGHDR and CDR2 is SFDVKD. This CDR3 is built from 15 residues. V dropped 4 bases and J dropped 1 base, with 11 bases sitting between them.

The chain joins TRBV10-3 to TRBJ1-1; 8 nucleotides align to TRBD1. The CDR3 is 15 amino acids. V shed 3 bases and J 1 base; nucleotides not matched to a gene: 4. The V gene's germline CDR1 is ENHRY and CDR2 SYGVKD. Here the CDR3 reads CAISEDRGGNTEAFF. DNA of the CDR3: TGTGCCATCAGTGAAGACAGGGGTGGGAACACTGAAGCTTTCTTT.

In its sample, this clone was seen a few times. The CDR3 loop is CASSQDAGLLGYGYTF. The DNA for the CDR3 is TGTGCCAGCAGCCAAGATGCCGGACTGCTCGGCTATGGCTACACCTTC. This chain joins TRBV14 and TRBJ1-2; D gene uncertain. Germline CDR1 is SGHDN and CDR2 is FVKESK. Trimming removed 0 bases at V and 4 bases at J, with 15 bases between. The CDR3 loop spans 16 amino acids. The complete variable domain, with remaining parts taken from reference TRBV14 and TRBJ1-2, reads EAGVTQFPSHSVIEKGQTVTLRCDPISGHDNLYWYRRVMGKEIKFLLHFVKESKQDESGMPNNRFLAERTGGTYSTLKVQPAELEDSGVYFCASSQDAGLLGYGYTFGSGTRLTVV.

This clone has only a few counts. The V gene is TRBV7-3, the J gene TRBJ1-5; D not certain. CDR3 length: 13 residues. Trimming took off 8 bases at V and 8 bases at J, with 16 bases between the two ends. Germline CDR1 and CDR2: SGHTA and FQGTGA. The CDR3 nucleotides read TGTGCCAGCGGGGATGATCGGGGTGAGCCCCAGCATTTT. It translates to CASGDDRGEPQHF. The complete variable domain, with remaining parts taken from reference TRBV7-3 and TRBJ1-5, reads GAGVSQTPSNKVTEKGKYVELRCDPISGHTALYWYRQSLGQGPEFLIYFQGTGAADDSGLPNDRFFAVRPEGSVSTLKIQRTERGDSAVYLCASGDDRGEPQHFGDGTRLSIL.

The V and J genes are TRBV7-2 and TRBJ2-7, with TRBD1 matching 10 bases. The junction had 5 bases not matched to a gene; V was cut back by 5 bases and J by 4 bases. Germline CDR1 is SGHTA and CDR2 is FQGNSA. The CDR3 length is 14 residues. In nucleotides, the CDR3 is TGTGCCAGCAGCCCAAGACAGGGGGCTTACGAGCAGTACTTC. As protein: CASSPRQGAYEQYF. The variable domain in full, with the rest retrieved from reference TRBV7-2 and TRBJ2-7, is GAGVSQSPSNKVTEKGKDVELRCDPISGHTALYWYRQSLGQGLEFLIYFQGNSAPDKSGLPSDRFSAERTGGSVSTLTIQRTQQEDSAVYLCASSPRQGAYEQYFGPGTRLTVT.

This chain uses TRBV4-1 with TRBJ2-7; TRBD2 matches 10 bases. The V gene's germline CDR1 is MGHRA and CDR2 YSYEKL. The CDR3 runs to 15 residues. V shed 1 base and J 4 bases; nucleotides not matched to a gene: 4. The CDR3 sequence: CASSQVAGGGYEQYF. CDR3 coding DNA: TGCGCCAGCAGCCAAGTAGCGGGGGGTGGTTACGAGCAGTACTTC.

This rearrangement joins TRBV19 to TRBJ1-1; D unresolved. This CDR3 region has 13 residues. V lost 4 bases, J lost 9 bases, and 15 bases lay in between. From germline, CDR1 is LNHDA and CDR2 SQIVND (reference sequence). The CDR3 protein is CASSTSTLTKAFF. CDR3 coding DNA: TGTGCCAGTAGTACATCCACCTTAACTAAAGCTTTCTTT.

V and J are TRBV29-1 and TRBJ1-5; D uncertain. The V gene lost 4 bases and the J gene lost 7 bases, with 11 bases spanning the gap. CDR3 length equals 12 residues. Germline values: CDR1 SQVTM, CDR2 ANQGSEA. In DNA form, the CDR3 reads TGCAGCGTTGGAGGGTTCGGCCAGCCCCAGCATTTT. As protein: CSVGGFGQPQHF.

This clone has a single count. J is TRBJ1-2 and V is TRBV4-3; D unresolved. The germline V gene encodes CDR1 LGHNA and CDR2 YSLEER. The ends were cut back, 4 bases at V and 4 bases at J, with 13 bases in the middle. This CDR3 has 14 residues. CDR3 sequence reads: CASSPGPGSYGYTF. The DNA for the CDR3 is TGCGCCAGCAGCCCCGGGCCGGGGAGCTATGGCTACACCTTC.

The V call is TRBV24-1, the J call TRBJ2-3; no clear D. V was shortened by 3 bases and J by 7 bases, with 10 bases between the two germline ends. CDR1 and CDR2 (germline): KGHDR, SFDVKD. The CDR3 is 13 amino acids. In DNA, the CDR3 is TGTGCCACCAGTGATACCGACGGAAATACGCAGTATTTT. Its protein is CATSDTDGNTQYF.

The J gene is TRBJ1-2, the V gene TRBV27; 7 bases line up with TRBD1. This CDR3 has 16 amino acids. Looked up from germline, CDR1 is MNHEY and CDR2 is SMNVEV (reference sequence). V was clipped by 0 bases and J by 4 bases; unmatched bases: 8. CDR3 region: CASSLSGGGASYGYTF. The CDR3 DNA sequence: TGTGCCAGCAGTTTATCGGGAGGGGGCGCGAGCTATGGCTACACCTTC.

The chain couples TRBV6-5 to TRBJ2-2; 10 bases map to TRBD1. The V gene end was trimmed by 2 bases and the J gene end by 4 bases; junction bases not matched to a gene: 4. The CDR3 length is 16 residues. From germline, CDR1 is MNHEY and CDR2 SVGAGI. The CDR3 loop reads CASSYPGTGVTGELFF. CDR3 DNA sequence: TGTGCCAGCAGTTACCCCGGGACAGGGGTCACCGGGGAGCTGTTTTTT.

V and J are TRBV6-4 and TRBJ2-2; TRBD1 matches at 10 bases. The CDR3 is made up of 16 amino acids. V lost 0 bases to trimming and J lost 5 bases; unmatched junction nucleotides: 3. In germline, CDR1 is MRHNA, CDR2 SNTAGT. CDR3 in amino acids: CASSDSPGQGTGELFF. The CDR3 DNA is TGTGCCAGCAGTGACTCACCGGGACAGGGGACCGGGGAGCTGTTTTTT.

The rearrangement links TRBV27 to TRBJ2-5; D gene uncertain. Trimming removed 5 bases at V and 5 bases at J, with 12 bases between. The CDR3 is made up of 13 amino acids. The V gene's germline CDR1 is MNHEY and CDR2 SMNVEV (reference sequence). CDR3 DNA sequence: TGTGCCAGCAGTACTACGGATGGGGAGACCCAGTACTTC. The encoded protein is CASSTTDGETQYF.

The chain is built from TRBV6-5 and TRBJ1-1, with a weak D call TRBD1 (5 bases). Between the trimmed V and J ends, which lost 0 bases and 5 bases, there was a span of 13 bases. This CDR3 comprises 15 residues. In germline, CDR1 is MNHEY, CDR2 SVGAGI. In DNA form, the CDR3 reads TGTGCCAGCAGTTACTCAGGAGGGGCCGGTACTGAAGCTTTCTTT. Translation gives CASSYSGGAGTEAFF.

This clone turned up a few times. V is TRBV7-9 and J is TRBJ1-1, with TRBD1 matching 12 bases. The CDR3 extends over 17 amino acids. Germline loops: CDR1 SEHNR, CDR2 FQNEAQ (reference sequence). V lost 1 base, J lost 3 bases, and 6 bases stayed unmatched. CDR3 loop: CASSLGGTGGRDTEAFF. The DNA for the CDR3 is TGTGCCAGCAGCTTAGGCGGGACAGGGGGCAGGGACACTGAAGCTTTCTTT.

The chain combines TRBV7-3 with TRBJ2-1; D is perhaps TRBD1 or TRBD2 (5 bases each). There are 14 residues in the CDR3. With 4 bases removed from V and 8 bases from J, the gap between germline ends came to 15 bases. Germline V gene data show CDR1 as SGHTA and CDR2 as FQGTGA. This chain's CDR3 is CASSSDPRGDEQFF. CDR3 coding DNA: TGTGCCAGCAGCTCAGACCCGAGGGGCGATGAGCAGTTCTTC. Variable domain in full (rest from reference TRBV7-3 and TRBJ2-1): GAGVSQTPSNKVTEKGKYVELRCDPISGHTALYWYRQSLGQGPEFLIYFQGTGAADDSGLPNDRFFAVRPEGSVSTLKIQRTERGDSAVYLCASSSDPRGDEQFFGPGTRLTVL.

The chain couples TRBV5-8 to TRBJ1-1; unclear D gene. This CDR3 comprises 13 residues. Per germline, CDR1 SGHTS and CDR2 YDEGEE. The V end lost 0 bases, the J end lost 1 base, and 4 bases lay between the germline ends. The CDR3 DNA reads TGTGCCAGCAGCTTGGGATCGAACACTGAAGCTTTCTTT. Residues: CASSLGSNTEAFF. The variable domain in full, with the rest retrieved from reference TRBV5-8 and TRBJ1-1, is EAGVTQSPTHLIKTRGQQATLRCSPISGHTSVYWYQQALGLGLQFLLWYDEGEERNRGNFPPRFSGRQFPNYSSELNVNALELEDSALYLCASSLGSNTEAFFGQGTRLTVV.

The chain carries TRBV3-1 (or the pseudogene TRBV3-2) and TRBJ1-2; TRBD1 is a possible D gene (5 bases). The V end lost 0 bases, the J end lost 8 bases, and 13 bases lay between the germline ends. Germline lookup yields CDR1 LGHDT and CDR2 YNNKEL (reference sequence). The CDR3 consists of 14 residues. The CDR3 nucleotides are TGTGCCAGCAGCCAAGATACAGGACCCCCGGGCTACACCTTC. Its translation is CASSQDTGPPGYTF.

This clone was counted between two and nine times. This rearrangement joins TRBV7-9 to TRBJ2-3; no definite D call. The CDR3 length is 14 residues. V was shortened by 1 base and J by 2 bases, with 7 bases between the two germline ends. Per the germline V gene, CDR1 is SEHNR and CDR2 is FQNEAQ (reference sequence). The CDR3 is CASSLDWVTDTQYF. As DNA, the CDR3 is TGTGCCAGCAGCTTAGATTGGGTCACAGATACGCAGTATTTT.

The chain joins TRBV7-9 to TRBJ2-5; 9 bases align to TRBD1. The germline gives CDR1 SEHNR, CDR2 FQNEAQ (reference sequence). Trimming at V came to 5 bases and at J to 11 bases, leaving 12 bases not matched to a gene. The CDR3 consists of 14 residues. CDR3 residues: CASSLPPGQGGQYF. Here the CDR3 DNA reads TGTGCCAGCAGCCTACCACCGGGACAGGGAGGGCAGTACTTC.